A single sample gave rise to the 25 T cell receptor beta chains below, sequenced in a study of vaccination effects on CD4 cells after COVID-19. Expansion with viral peptide pools was applied to antigen-specific CD4+ T cells by the ViraFEST assay prior to sequencing. Culture lasted around eleven days before CD4+ T cell isolation. Either the mRNA-1273 or the BNT162b2 vaccine was given to participants as two doses. Assay used: immunoSEQ multiplex PCR; TCRdb lists only in-frame clones, some missing. The profile covers 15,000 or so clones, with about 80% appearing a single time and approximately 17% taken by the ten largest. These TCRs' antigens remain unknown. The sequencing used CD4+ T cells from PBMCs cultured with HCoV-NL63 spike peptides, collected after COVID-19 vaccination. Receptors were obtained from a human donor who received a COVID-19 vaccine.

This clone has just a few counts. V usage is TRBV7-9 and J usage is TRBJ1-2; tentative D call: TRBD1 (6 bases). There are 13 residues in the CDR3. V lost 8 bases to trimming and J lost 8 bases, with 18 bases between them. The germline V gene encodes CDR1 SEHNR and CDR2 FQNEAQ (reference sequence). The CDR3, as DNA: TGTGCCAGCTCACAGGGTGGCCTTATAGGCTACACCTTC. Its translation: CASSQGGLIGYTF.

The chain has TRBV18 and TRBJ1-5, with D possibly being TRBD1 (5 bases). CDR1 is KGHSH and CDR2 is LQKENI in the germline V gene. Trimming took off 2 bases at V and 0 bases at J, with 8 bases between the two ends. The CDR3 has 15 residues. CDR3 DNA sequence: TGTGCCAGCTCACCATCGCAGGGTAGCAATCAGCCCCAGCATTTT. As protein: CASSPSQGSNQPQHF.

This chain uses TRBV30 with TRBJ2-2, with 10 bases lining up with TRBD2. V was clipped by 1 base and J by 1 base; unmatched bases: 0. The CDR3 extends over 15 amino acids. Per germline, CDR1 GTSNPN and CDR2 SVGIG (reference sequence). The CDR3 here is CAWSGLAGNTGELFF. The CDR3 coding sequence is TGTGCCTGGAGTGGACTAGCGGGGAACACCGGGGAGCTGTTTTTT.

The J gene is TRBJ2-3, the V gene TRBV11-2; 7 bases map to TRBD2. Germline V lookup: CDR1 SGHAT, CDR2 FQNNGV. CDR3 length equals 15 residues. V dropped 5 bases and J dropped 7; count of bases not matched to a gene: 12. The CDR3 nucleotides read TGTGCCAGCAGCCCAGGGCTAGCGGTTATTTATACGCAGTATTTT. Amino acid sequence: CASSPGLAVIYTQYF. Together with reference TRBV11-2 and TRBJ2-3, the CDR3 gives the full variable domain: EAGVAQSPRYKIIEKRQSVAFWCNPISGHATLYWYQQILGQGPKLLIQFQNNGVVDDSQLPKDRFSAERLKGVDSTLKIQPAKLEDSAVYLCASSPGLAVIYTQYFGPGTRLTVL.

V usage is TRBV19 and J usage is TRBJ2-7; D is unresolved. The CDR3 has 15 residues. Per germline, CDR1 LNHDA and CDR2 SQIVND (reference sequence). The germline V and J ends were trimmed by 3 bases and 0 bases, with 12 bases remaining between them. The CDR3 loop reads CASSIPGRNSYEQYF. The CDR3 DNA reads as TGTGCCAGTAGTATCCCGGGCAGGAACTCCTACGAGCAGTACTTC.

The chain links TRBV5-3 to TRBJ2-1; TRBD2 matches 7 bases. TRBV5-3 has ORF status, its function being uncertain. There are 15 residues in the CDR3. V dropped 4 bases and J dropped 2; count of bases not matched to a gene: 6. In DNA, the CDR3 is TGTGCCAGAAGCCTTGCGCGGGAGCCCTACAATGAGCAGTTCTTC. Protein product: CARSLAREPYNEQFF.

The genes are TRBV20-1 and TRBJ1-1; weak D call: TRBD1 (5 bases). Between the trimmed V and J ends, which lost 6 bases and 8 bases, there was a span of 22 bases. This CDR3 spans 14 amino acids. Looked up from germline, CDR1 is DFQATT and CDR2 is SNEGSKA (reference sequence). For the CDR3, the DNA is TGCAGTGCGAGTCGGGGACCAAAGAATTACGAAGCTTTCTTT. It translates to CSASRGPKNYEAFF.

The J gene is TRBJ1-2, the V gene TRBV14; D is possibly TRBD1 (5 bases). In germline, CDR1 is SGHDN, CDR2 FVKESK. The CDR3 totals 14 residues. V was shortened by 5 bases and J by 7 bases, with 17 bases between the two germline ends. The CDR3 protein is CASSYLMVGTGYTF. The CDR3 DNA reads as TGTGCCAGCAGCTACTTGATGGTGGGGACTGGCTACACCTTC. Full variable domain (missing parts from reference TRBV14 and TRBJ1-2): EAGVTQFPSHSVIEKGQTVTLRCDPISGHDNLYWYRRVMGKEIKFLLHFVKESKQDESGMPNNRFLAERTGGTYSTLKVQPAELEDSGVYFCASSYLMVGTGYTFGSGTRLTVV.

The chain links TRBV7-2 to TRBJ1-4, with D hard to call. This CDR3 comprises 13 residues. Germline V lookup: CDR1 SGHTA, CDR2 FQGNSA. V lost 1 base and J lost 6, with 6 bases in between. The DNA of the CDR3 is TGTGCCAGCAGCTTAGACAGAGATGAAAAACTGTTTTTT. Encoded protein: CASSLDRDEKLFF.

This chain connects TRBV4-1 to TRBJ1-1; maybe TRBD1 (5 bases). The germline CDR1 and CDR2 sequences are MGHRA and YSYEKL. This CDR3 is built from 15 residues. Trimming left V 3 bases short and J 0 bases short, with 11 bases between. CDR3 in amino acids: CASSQFGGVNTEAFF. In nucleotides, the CDR3 is TGCGCCAGCAGCCAGTTTGGGGGGGTGAACACTGAAGCTTTCTTT.

This chain joins TRBV6-2 or TRBV6-3 and TRBJ1-2; D is undetermined. The germline V gene encodes CDR1 MNHEY and CDR2 SVGEGT. V shed 4 bases and J shed 4 bases, with 10 bases lying between them. The CDR3 runs to 13 residues. The CDR3 sequence is CASSWGIAYGYTF. The DNA of the CDR3 is TGTGCCAGCAGTTGGGGTATTGCCTATGGCTACACCTTC.

The CDR3 DNA sequence: TGTGCCACGCGCAGGACCCTAGGCCCAGGGACCCAGTACTTC. Encoded protein: CATRRTLGPGTQYF. The rearrangement uses TRBV6-5 and TRBJ2-5, with D unclear. Germline V gene sequence: CDR1 MNHEY, CDR2 SVGAGI. There are 14 residues in the CDR3. Trimming took 10 bases from V and 7 from J, leaving 22 bases between them.

The chain recombines TRBV11-3 with TRBJ1-2; TRBD1 aligns across 7 bases. Germline CDR1 reads SGHNT; CDR2 reads YENEEA. J was trimmed by 8 bases and V by 1 base; bases with no gene match: 13. The CDR3 sequence is 16 residues long. Written as DNA, the CDR3 is TGTGCCAGCAGCTTAGCGGATTACAGGGGACCATACGGCTACACCTTC. Residues: CASSLADYRGPYGYTF. The variable domain in full, with the rest retrieved from reference TRBV11-3 and TRBJ1-2, is EAGVVQSPRYKIIEKKQPVAFWCNPISGHNTLYWYLQNLGQGPELLIRYENEEAVDDSQLPKDRFSAERLKGVDSTLKIQPAELGDSAVYLCASSLADYRGPYGYTFGSGTRLTVV.

The CDR3 DNA is TGTGCCAGCAGTCAACAGCCTTACGAGCAGTACTTC. Encoded protein: CASSQQPYEQYF. J is TRBJ2-7 and V is TRBV28; D gene ambiguous. This CDR3 is 12 amino acids long. From germline, CDR1 is MDHEN and CDR2 SYDVKM. Trimming removed 5 bases at V and 4 bases at J, with 9 bases between.

This rearrangement joins TRBV30 to TRBJ2-6; the D call may be TRBD1 or TRBD2 (5 bases each). This CDR3 region has 14 residues. Trimming took 2 bases from V and 2 from J, leaving 7 bases between them. Germline CDR1 reads GTSNPN; CDR2 reads SVGIG (reference sequence). CDR3 in amino acids: CAWSMGPGANVLTF. The DNA for the CDR3 is TGTGCCTGGAGTATGGGACCTGGGGCCAACGTCCTGACTTTC.

This chain uses TRBV5-1 with TRBJ1-2; TRBD1 agrees at 7 bases. V lost 0 bases to trimming and J lost 3 bases; unmatched junction nucleotides: 5. CDR1 is SGHRS, CDR2 YFSETQ, per germline. CDR3 length equals 15 residues. The CDR3 reads CASSLGGDSYYGYTF. The CDR3 DNA is TGCGCCAGCAGCTTGGGGGGGGACAGCTACTATGGCTACACCTTC.

The CDR3: CASSSDRGAGTEAFF. The CDR3 DNA reads TGTGCCAGCAGCTCCGACAGGGGCGCGGGCACTGAAGCTTTCTTT. The chain joins TRBV5-4 to TRBJ1-1; TRBD1 matches 8 bases. The CDR3 extends over 15 amino acids. Unmatched junction bases numbered 8, after V lost 3 bases and J lost 4 bases. Per the germline V gene, CDR1 is SGHNT and CDR2 is YYREEE (reference sequence).

This chain uses TRBV28 with TRBJ1-5; D gene uncertain. From germline, CDR1 is MDHEN and CDR2 SYDVKM. V was clipped by 8 bases and J by 5 bases, with 10 bases between them. The CDR3 has 12 amino acids. The CDR3 region is CASQQIDQPQHF. CDR3 in DNA: TGTGCCAGCCAACAGATCGATCAGCCCCAGCATTTT.

This chain joins TRBV18 and TRBJ2-5, with 9 positions matching TRBD2. The CDR3 has 14 residues. V was clipped by 4 bases and J by 5 bases; unmatched bases: 5. Germline CDR1 is KGHSH and CDR2 is LQKENI. The CDR3 nucleotides are TGTGCCAGCTCACTGGGACTAGCTCAGGAGACCCAGTACTTC. This translates into CASSLGLAQETQYF.

This clone was detected only a few times. V and J are TRBV19 and TRBJ1-6; D is unresolved. V lost 3 bases and J lost 9, with 15 bases in between. Germline assignment: CDR1 LNHDA and CDR2 SQIVND (reference sequence). The CDR3 has 15 residues. The CDR3: CASSIFEGRSSPLHF. The CDR3 DNA follows: TGTGCCAGTAGTATTTTTGAGGGTCGAAGTTCACCCCTCCACTTT.

The chain employs TRBV6-6 and TRBJ2-2; 12 bases are a match to TRBD1. The CDR3 covers 16 residues. V shed 2 bases, J shed 7 bases, and the junction held 5 bases outside the gene matches. Germline V CDR1 and CDR2: MNHNY, SVGAGI (reference sequence). This CDR3 is CASSYPGQGAVGELFF. CDR3 sequence (DNA): TGTGCCAGCAGTTACCCGGGACAGGGGGCCGTCGGGGAGCTGTTTTTT.

This clone came up a few times. The chain carries TRBV6-5 and TRBJ1-4; a possible D gene is TRBD1 (5 bases). Trimming cost V 6 bases and J 3 bases, with 11 bases left between them. The CDR3 consists of 14 residues. Germline CDR1 is MNHEY and CDR2 is SVGAGI. The CDR3 DNA sequence: TGTGCCAGCAGAGAGGGGTTATCTAATGAAAAACTGTTTTTT. This translates into CASREGLSNEKLFF.

The gene calls are TRBV6-5 and TRBJ1-6, with unresolved D. CDR3 length: 13 amino acids. Germline V CDR1 and CDR2: MNHEY, SVGAGI. V was clipped by 6 bases and J by 12 bases, with 15 bases between them. Here the CDR3 DNA reads TGTGCCAGCAGGCGTCCTGCCGTTGGACCCCTCCACTTT. This gives the protein CASRRPAVGPLHF.

The sample holds a few counts of this clone. V is TRBV10-1 and J is TRBJ1-1, with a tentative D call TRBD1 (5 bases). The V end lost 9 bases, the J end lost 0 bases, and 17 bases lay between the germline ends. The CDR3 is 15 amino acids. CDR1 is WNHNN and CDR2 is SYGVQD in the germline V gene (reference sequence). Here the CDR3 DNA reads TGCGCCAGACAAAGAGGGGAAGTTCTGAACACTGAAGCTTTCTTT. Protein product: CARQRGEVLNTEAFF.

This clone appeared a few times. The chain recombines TRBV14 with TRBJ1-1; D is perhaps TRBD1 (6 bases). Germline lookup yields CDR1 SGHDN and CDR2 FVKESK. The CDR3 totals 15 residues. V was pared by 1 base and J by 6 bases, with 15 bases between. As DNA, the CDR3 is TGTGCCAGCAGCCAAGCTCGGCACAGGGAGGCTGAAGCTTTCTTT. It is translated as CASSQARHREAEAFF. The entire variable domain, with the rest obtained from reference TRBV14 and TRBJ1-1, is as follows: EAGVTQFPSHSVIEKGQTVTLRCDPISGHDNLYWYRRVMGKEIKFLLHFVKESKQDESGMPNNRFLAERTGGTYSTLKVQPAELEDSGVYFCASSQARHREAEAFFGQGTRLTVV.